The present T cell receptor beta chain was sequenced within a study of read filtering for tumor transcriptome and immune sequencing. Looking at the study overall: Revised staging placed roughly 8 patients in R-ISS I, about 15 in II, roughly 7 in III. Per sample, TCR-region reads ranged about 3.5 to 11 million by IR-seq, roughly 85 to 1273 by RNA-seq.

Germline V gene data show CDR1 as SEHNR and CDR2 as FQNEAQ (reference sequence). The CDR3 runs to 17 residues. Trimming at V came to 5 bases and at J to 0 bases, leaving 4 bases not matched to a gene. This library used 300 to 450 ng RNA and molecular barcoded adaptors spanning alpha/delta and beta/gamma chains. MiXCR, applied by TCRdb to the reads, yields one record per CDR3 protein. The table lists 75,000 to 95,000 distinct CDR3 sequences, about a fifth of them singletons. On this clonotype: Its antigen is currently unknown.

General study findings and limits: Even smaller IR-seq throughput identified most shared clonotypes.

V is TRBV7-9 and J is TRBJ2-3; 14 bases match TRBD2. The TCR originated in a donor aged 40 or older with multiple myeloma. Sequenced material: a population of CD138-negative cells sorted from bone marrow. CDR3 sequence reads: CASSGTSGGISTDTQYF. CDR3 coding DNA: TGTGCCAGCAGCGGGACTAGCGGGGGAATAAGCACAGATACGCAGTATTTT.